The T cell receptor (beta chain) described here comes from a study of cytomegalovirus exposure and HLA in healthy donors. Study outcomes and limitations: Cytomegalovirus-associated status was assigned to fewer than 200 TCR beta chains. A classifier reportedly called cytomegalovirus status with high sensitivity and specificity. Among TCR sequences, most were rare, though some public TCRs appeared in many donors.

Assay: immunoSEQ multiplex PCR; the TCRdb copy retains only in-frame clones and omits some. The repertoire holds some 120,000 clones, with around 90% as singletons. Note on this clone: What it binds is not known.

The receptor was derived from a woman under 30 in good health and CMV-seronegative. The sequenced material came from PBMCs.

CDR3 amino acids: CASSLGDRGLIPNSGANVLTF. The CDR3 DNA is TGTGCCAGCAGCTTAGGGGACAGGGGGCTAATCCCGAACTCTGGGGCCAACGTCCTGACTTTC. The gene calls are TRBV7-8 and TRBJ2-6, with 12 bases that match TRBD1. With 1 base clipped from V and 0 bases from J, the junction kept 10 bases outside the gene matches. The CDR3 is 21 residues long. Germline CDR1 reads SGHVS; CDR2 reads FQNEAQ.